The clone carrying this T cell receptor beta chain was counted at least ten times. Its antigen is unknown. These data are taken from a study of T cells in Graves' hyperthyroidism and ophthalmopathy. Amplified TCR beta CDR3 regions derived from RNA transcripts. During a first-round RT-PCR of the TCR CDR3, the HTBI primer set was used. TCRdb re-analysed the multiplex PCR reads in MiXCR, keeping a single row per CDR3 protein. The sample records about 52,000 distinct CDR3 sequences, over 40% being singletons. General observations from the study: Stable hyperthyroidism was separated from ophthalmopathy by a model based on 13 V-J features.

The receptor was isolated from a woman aged 45 to 65 with Graves' ophthalmopathy. The sequenced sample consisted of blood.

This CDR3 reads CASTRTGYGSNQPQHF. The CDR3 DNA follows: TGTGCCAGTACCAGGACAGGGTATGGGAGCAATCAGCCCCAGCATTTT. The V gene is TRBV19, the J gene TRBJ1-5; 8 nucleotides align to TRBD1. There are 16 residues in the CDR3. The trim removed 7 bases at V and 1 base at J, leaving 9 bases unmatched. Germline V gene data show CDR1 as LNHDA and CDR2 as SQIVND (reference sequence).